The next 27 T cell receptor beta chains were all read from a single sample in a study of blood T cell repertoires in COVID-19. TCRdb's copy holds only in-frame clones and misses some; the assay was immunoSEQ multiplex PCR. The sample includes about 230,000 clones, roughly 80% of them seen just once. The sample taken for sequencing was peripheral blood. Receptor source: a woman between 45 and 65 years old with acute or convalescent COVID-19.

The rearrangement joins TRBV5-5 to TRBJ2-7; unclear D gene. The CDR3 sequence is 11 residues long. Germline CDR1 is SGHKS and CDR2 is YYEKEE (reference sequence). V shed 4 bases and J shed 6 bases, with 8 bases lying between them. The CDR3 sequence is CASSTASEQYF. CDR3 nucleotides: TGTGCCAGCAGCACAGCTTCCGAGCAGTACTTC.

The rearrangement links TRBV9 to TRBJ1-1, with D tentatively TRBD1 (6 bases). The CDR3 contains 13 residues. V shed 6 bases and J shed 4 bases, with 13 bases lying between them. Germline V gene sequence: CDR1 SGDLS, CDR2 YYNGEE. The DNA of the CDR3 is TGTGCCAGCAACCGACAGGTGGGCACTGAAGCTTTCTTT. Amino acid sequence: CASNRQVGTEAFF.

This chain links TRBV24-1 with TRBJ2-3; D is perhaps TRBD1 (6 bases). Trimming took off 0 bases at V and 3 bases at J, with 12 bases between the two ends. Germline V gene data show CDR1 as KGHDR and CDR2 as SFDVKD. The CDR3 is 16 residues long. CDR3 in amino acids: CATSDLMGQGTDTQYF. The CDR3 DNA sequence: TGTGCCACCAGTGATTTGATGGGGCAGGGGACAGATACGCAGTATTTT.

This chain uses TRBV27 with TRBJ1-1; D is unresolved. Germline lookup yields CDR1 MNHEY and CDR2 SMNVEV (reference sequence). The CDR3 is 13 amino acids. Trimming pared 3 bases from V and 1 base from J, leaving 6 bases between. This CDR3 is CASSFLANTEAFF. Here the CDR3 DNA reads TGTGCCAGCAGTTTTTTAGCGAACACTGAAGCTTTCTTT.

J is TRBJ2-4 and V is TRBV4-1, with a weak D call TRBD1 (5 bases). The CDR3 runs 18 residues. Trimming stripped 0 bases from V and 2 bases from J, with 17 bases between. Per germline, CDR1 MGHRA and CDR2 YSYEKL. CDR3 loop: CASSQEGRQPLPKNIQYF. As DNA, the CDR3 is TGCGCCAGCAGCCAAGAAGGCCGACAGCCTCTACCCAAAAACATTCAGTACTTC.

The rearrangement links TRBV4-2 to TRBJ2-5, with 10 bases fitting TRBD1. V shed 4 bases and J 2 bases; nucleotides not matched to a gene: 7. CDR1 is LGHNA, CDR2 YNFKEQ, per germline. CDR3 size: 16 residues. The CDR3 sequence: CASSLLSGQGQETQYF. The CDR3 DNA is TGTGCCAGCAGCCTCCTTTCGGGACAGGGGCAAGAGACCCAGTACTTC.

This clone came up once. The chain couples TRBV7-9 to TRBJ2-7, with TRBD1 matching 12 bases. J was trimmed by 10 bases and V by 0 bases; bases with no gene match: 7. The CDR3 is 15 residues long. In germline, CDR1 is SEHNR, CDR2 FQNEAQ (reference sequence). CDR3 loop: CASSLAGQGAGGQYF. DNA of the CDR3: TGTGCCAGCAGCTTAGCGGGACAGGGGGCGGGTGGACAGTACTTC. The complete variable domain, with remaining parts taken from reference TRBV7-9 and TRBJ2-7, reads DTGVSQNPRHKITKRGQNVTFRCDPISEHNRLYWYRQTLGQGPEFLTYFQNEAQLEKSRLLSDRFSAERPKGSFSTLEIQRTEQGDSAMYLCASSLAGQGAGGQYFGPGTRLTVT.

This clone has just one count. The V gene is TRBV20-1, the J gene TRBJ1-1; no clear D gene. Germline V lookup: CDR1 DFQATT, CDR2 SNEGSKA (reference sequence). With 6 bases removed from V and 11 bases from J, the gap between germline ends came to 16 bases. The CDR3 contains 11 residues. CDR3 sequence: CSATPNLGAFF. CDR3 DNA sequence: TGCAGTGCGACACCAAACCTCGGCGCTTTCTTT.

This clone was observed a single time. This chain uses TRBV19 with TRBJ1-5; a weak D match, TRBD1 (6 bases). Germline CDR1 is LNHDA and CDR2 is SQIVND (reference sequence). The CDR3 runs to 13 residues. V lost 9 bases and J 2 bases, leaving 11 bases between the germline ends. As DNA, the CDR3 is TGTGCCAGCCAGGGGATAGGCAATCAGCCCCAGCATTTT. This sequence encodes CASQGIGNQPQHF.

The chain combines TRBV28 with TRBJ1-2; D is unresolved. The CDR3 covers 14 residues. Deletions cut 1 base from V and 0 bases from J, with 6 bases between. The germline gives CDR1 MDHEN, CDR2 SYDVKM. Here the CDR3 reads CASSLSGTNYGYTF. The CDR3 nucleotides are TGTGCCAGCAGTTTATCCGGGACTAACTATGGCTACACCTTC.

The chain links TRBV19 to TRBJ1-3, with 11 bases lining up with TRBD1. This CDR3 region has 14 residues. Germline CDR1 is LNHDA and CDR2 is SQIVND (reference sequence). V lost 3 bases and J lost 6; bases outside the gene matches: 1. The CDR3 sequence: CASSIGQGANTIYF. The CDR3 DNA reads TGTGCCAGTAGTATCGGACAGGGGGCAAACACCATATATTTT.

This rearrangement joins TRBV7-2 to TRBJ2-5, with 10 bases matching TRBD2. Trimming at V came to 3 bases and at J to 1 base, leaving 2 bases not matched to a gene. Per the germline V gene, CDR1 is SGHTA and CDR2 is FQGNSA. The CDR3 length is 15 residues. The CDR3 nucleotides are TGTGCCAGCAGCTTGACTAGCGGGCCCCAAGAGACCCAGTACTTC. This gives the protein CASSLTSGPQETQYF.

This sequence joins TRBV28 and TRBJ1-1; D is possibly TRBD1 (5 bases). Germline lookup yields CDR1 MDHEN and CDR2 SYDVKM. The ends were cut back, 6 bases at V and 4 bases at J, with 12 bases in the middle. The CDR3 length is 13 residues. CDR3 loop: CASRGGFPTEAFF. DNA of the CDR3: TGTGCCAGCAGGGGGGGTTTTCCCACTGAAGCTTTCTTT.

V and J are TRBV2 and TRBJ1-4; 9 nucleotides line up with TRBD1. The CDR3 is 14 residues long. The V and J ends lost 7 bases and 7 bases, in that order; junction bases with no gene match: 7. In germline, CDR1 is SNHLY, CDR2 FYNNEI. The CDR3 sequence is CASNYRGPGEKLFF. The CDR3 DNA reads as TGTGCCAGCAATTACAGGGGGCCGGGTGAAAAACTGTTTTTT. The full variable domain, its missing parts supplied by reference TRBV2 and TRBJ1-4, is EPEVTQTPSHQVTQMGQEVILRCVPISNHLYFYWYRQILGQKVEFLVSFYNNEISEKSEIFDDQFSVERPDGSNFTLKIRSTKLEDSAMYFCASNYRGPGEKLFFGSGTQLSVL.

V and J are TRBV7-6 and TRBJ2-7; TRBD1 aligns across 11 bases. V dropped 1 base and J dropped 3; count of bases not matched to a gene: 2. Germline CDR1 and CDR2: SGHVS and FNYEAQ. The CDR3 is 15 amino acids. This CDR3 reads CASSLGTGGFYEQYF. CDR3 bases: TGTGCCAGCAGCTTAGGGACAGGGGGCTTCTACGAGCAGTACTTC.

V usage is TRBV4-1 and J usage is TRBJ1-1; 7 bases agree with TRBD1. With V trimmed by 1 base and J by 12 bases, 8 bases remained unmatched. Germline values: CDR1 MGHRA, CDR2 YSYEKL. This CDR3 region has 13 residues. For the CDR3, the DNA is TGCGCCAGCAGCCAAGGCGACAGGGAGAGGACTTTCTTT. Translation gives CASSQGDRERTFF.

This clone appeared a few times. V and J are TRBV5-4 and TRBJ2-1; TRBD1 might be the D (6 bases). The CDR3 is 16 residues long. Germline loops: CDR1 SGHNT, CDR2 YYREEE (reference sequence). V gave up 4 bases and J gave up 2 bases, with 16 bases separating them. CDR3 nucleotides: TGTGCCAGCAGCCCTCCTCAGGGGTTCACCTACAATGAGCAGTTCTTC. Translated: CASSPPQGFTYNEQFF.

The V gene is TRBV28, the J gene TRBJ2-1, with D perhaps TRBD2 (6 bases). V shed 3 bases and J shed 5 bases, with 32 bases lying between them. The CDR3 has 21 amino acids. Germline V gene data show CDR1 as MDHEN and CDR2 as SYDVKM. The CDR3 nucleotides read TGTGCCAGCAGTTTCTGCGGTTTTTGGACTAATGGACTCGAGATAAACAATGAGCAGTTCTTC. Its protein is CASSFCGFWTNGLEINNEQFF.

Regarding this clone: The identical CDR3 is also encoded by other nucleotide sequences in the sample. V usage is TRBV19 and J usage is TRBJ2-5, with a possible D match to TRBD1 (6 bases). In germline, CDR1 is LNHDA, CDR2 SQIVND (reference sequence). Trimming stripped 5 bases from V and 5 bases from J, with 12 bases between. There are 13 residues in the CDR3. The DNA for the CDR3 is TGTGCCAGTAGTTTACAGGGAGCTGAGACCCAGTACTTC. Translating it yields CASSLQGAETQYF.

This clone was seen only once. V usage is TRBV5-6 and J usage is TRBJ2-3; 8 bases map to TRBD1. The CDR3 is made up of 14 amino acids. CDR1 SGHDT and CDR2 YYEEEE come from the germline V gene. V shed 5 bases and J 5 bases; nucleotides not matched to a gene: 7. The CDR3 sequence is CASSTQGAVDTQYF. In nucleotides, the CDR3 is TGTGCCAGCAGTACGCAGGGGGCTGTAGATACGCAGTATTTT.

This chain joins TRBV25-1 and TRBJ1-4; D remains ambiguous. The CDR3 consists of 11 residues. Trimming took 6 bases from V and 5 from J, leaving 4 bases between them. Germline loops: CDR1 MGHDK, CDR2 SYGVNS. The CDR3 is CASSQNEKLFF. CDR3 bases: TGTGCCAGCAGCCAGAATGAAAAACTGTTTTTT.

The rearrangement uses TRBV28 and TRBJ1-3; TRBD1 matches at 9 bases. The germline CDR1 and CDR2 sequences are MDHEN and SYDVKM. With V trimmed by 2 bases and J by 6 bases, 5 bases remained unmatched. The CDR3 has 15 amino acids. The CDR3 here is CASSLATGGSNTIYF. The CDR3 DNA sequence: TGTGCCAGCAGTTTAGCAACAGGGGGCTCAAACACCATATATTTT.

The chain couples TRBV6-5 to TRBJ2-1, with a tentative D call TRBD1 (6 bases). Germline values: CDR1 MNHEY, CDR2 SVGAGI. The CDR3 is 15 amino acids. V was cut by 7 bases and J by 8 bases, with 21 bases left in between. In DNA form, the CDR3 reads TGTGCCAGCAAATTAGGGCAGGGGTCCCTCGATGAGCAGTTCTTC. Amino acid sequence: CASKLGQGSLDEQFF.

The rearrangement uses TRBV15 and TRBJ1-1, with D possibly matching TRBD1 (5 bases). Germline V gives CDR1 LNHNV, CDR2 YYDKDF (reference sequence). The CDR3 covers 17 residues. Between the trimmed V and J ends, which lost 4 bases and 0 bases, there was a span of 18 bases. The CDR3 reads CATSKAWGGAMNTEAFF. Here the CDR3 DNA reads TGTGCCACCAGCAAAGCTTGGGGAGGGGCGATGAACACTGAAGCTTTCTTT.

The chain uses TRBV28 and TRBJ2-3; 9 nucleotides align to TRBD1. The length of the CDR3 is 15 residues. Trimming at V came to 9 bases and at J to 0 bases, leaving 7 bases not matched to a gene. Looked up from germline, CDR1 is MDHEN and CDR2 is SYDVKM. The CDR3 region has the DNA TGTGCCAGTCATGGGGGGACAGGGAGCACAGATACGCAGTATTTT. The encoded protein is CASHGGTGSTDTQYF.

The chain links TRBV24-1 to TRBJ2-5; 10 bases match TRBD2. The CDR3 has 16 residues. Germline V gene data show CDR1 as KGHDR and CDR2 as SFDVKD. V lost 3 bases and J lost 5; bases outside the gene matches: 8. The CDR3 loop reads CATSDVLAGVGETQYF. The CDR3 region has the DNA TGTGCCACCAGTGATGTTCTAGCGGGAGTAGGGGAGACCCAGTACTTC.

The chain employs TRBV24-1 and TRBJ1-5; the match to TRBD1 covers 7 bases. With V trimmed by 4 bases and J by 6 bases, 2 bases remained unmatched. Germline assignment: CDR1 KGHDR and CDR2 SFDVKD. CDR3 length: 13 amino acids. CDR3 nucleotides: TGTGCCACCAGTGAAGGGGGCTCTCAGCCCCAGCATTTT. Translating gives CATSEGGSQPQHF.